The present entry profiles one T cell receptor beta chain with its context. The antigen this receptor binds is unknown. No base quality information exists; no much larger clone differs at one position. The record originates from a study of OX40 agonist ivuxolimab in advanced cancers. For the study in its entirety: Ivuxolimab was an agonistic, fully human IgG2 monoclonal antibody directed against OX40 (CD134), a costimulatory receptor. Of the 50 or so patients in dose escalation, about 19 had hepatocellular carcinoma, some 15 had melanoma, 9 had renal cell carcinoma and 9 had head and neck cancer. Intravenous ivuxolimab was administered to patients every 2 weeks at six dose levels: 0.01, 0.1, 0.3, 1.5, 3 and 10 mg/kg. The dose-escalation cohort was roughly 83% male with a mean age of approximately 60 years, ranging from about 23 to 85. Prior anti-PD-1, anti-PD-L1 or anti-CTLA-4 therapy was permitted, and 40% to 50% of dose-escalation patients had received checkpoint inhibitors. The monotherapy dose-escalation portion (N ≈ 56 patients) of the phase I ivuxolimab trial is reported in the paper. Peripheral TCRbeta sequencing aimed to test whether ivuxolimab altered TCR sequence diversity and caused clonal T-cell expansion. Partial responses occurred in three dose-escalation patients, of whom one had hepatocellular carcinoma and two had cutaneous melanoma.

For sequencing of the TCRbeta CDR3 region, genomic DNA was extracted from the sorted cells. The immunoSEQ Assay was used to sequence the TCRbeta CDR3 regions. Imported from immuneACCESS, the table was reduced by TCRdb to in-frame sequences with V and J called. These copies leave out some clones; in studies compared against another copy, an unresolved V gene accounts for under half, and the cause of the remainder is not known. The sample profile shows approximately 68,000 clones; around 93% of them were found once. The ten largest account for roughly 1% of the sample. Based on the germline V gene (reference sequence), the CDR1 and CDR2 sequences are LNHDA and SQIVND. The CDR3 runs 13 residues from the cysteine to the phenylalanine. Only the CDR3 DNA stays, 39 bases, in frame from base 1. Cut back by 4 bases and 5 bases, the V and J ends lie 12 bases apart. What the study reported, not specific to this receptor: Partial responders in the 0.1-3.0 mg/kg groups had among the lowest normalized peripheral clonal expansion, especially among CD8+ T cells. Which antigens the clonally expanded peripheral T cells were specific for was not determined. After ivuxolimab, expanded clones were on average more numerous among CD8+ T cells than among CD4+ T cells. Clonal expansion of both CD4+ and CD8+ blood T cells was observed from baseline to week 6 at doses 0.1 to 3.0 mg/kg. Low levels of normalized T-cell clonal expansion were also seen in some patients who did not respond.

The trial excluded patients who had a history of autoimmune disease or who were on systemic immunosuppression. Peripheral blood for TCR sequencing was collected from all dose cohorts at baseline, on cycle 4 day 1, and on cycle 7 day 1. Samples came from an open-label, multicenter, first-in-human phase I dose-escalation trial of ivuxolimab. Adults with locally advanced or metastatic melanoma, renal cell, hepatocellular, or head and neck squamous cell carcinoma were enrolled in the trial. CD4+ and CD8+ T cells were sorted separately from peripheral blood before TCR sequencing. This receptor chain uses TRBV19 and TRBJ2-7; the D region possibly corresponds to TRBD1 (6 bases align). This TCR was sampled from an adult with an advanced solid tumor such as melanoma, head and neck, liver or kidney cancer. Sequenced here: CD4+ or CD8+ T cells sorted from blood, sampled in a trial of the OX40 agonist ivuxolimab. The DNA is as follows: TGTGCCAGTAGTAGGGGGCCAGATAACGAGCAGTACTTC. This is translated as CASSRGPDNEQYF.